The T cell receptor (beta chain) under discussion was sequenced for a study of human T cells and chemical hapten exposure. The CDR3 has 15 residues. Trimming shortened V by 6 bases and J by 5 bases, and 20 bases separated the two germline ends. The germline V gene encodes CDR1 MNHEY and CDR2 SVGAGI. TCRdb ran MiXCR on the RACE reads and lists one entry per CDR3 protein. The data show around 350,000 distinct CDR3 sequences, 4.5% to 5.5% seen once. Time point of the sample: pre-sensitization, week 0. Treatment meaning: therapeutic diphenylcyclopropenone sensitization with weekly scalp DPC. The drawing of blood occurred before each patch test was applied. The study enrolled 18 to 70-year-old alopecia patients suitable for DPC.

The sample here was whole blood, taken in connection with sensitization to the hapten diphenylcyclopropenone (DPC). This chain connects TRBV6-5 to TRBJ2-7; either TRBD1 or TRBD2 may fit D (5 bases each). This receptor was obtained from a woman younger than 30 with alopecia areata. Some clones in this sample may be carry-over from other donors' samples. The CDR3 protein is CASSFFGGTYDEQYF. The CDR3 bases are TGTGCCAGCAGCTTTTTTGGGGGTACGTACGACGAGCAGTACTTC.